The next 18 T cell receptor beta chains were all read from a single sample in a study of monozygotic twins with inflammatory bowel disease. TCRdb reworked the 5' RACE reads into one entry per CDR3 protein, no DNA. This sample carries 350,000 to 550,000 distinct CDR3 sequences, with about 2.2% going to the ten biggest clones. Sequenced input: blood. The source of these receptors is a human donor with ulcerative colitis or Crohn's disease, or a healthy co-twin of an affected twin (not recorded which).

This chain joins TRBV12-3 or TRBV12-4 and TRBJ1-1; checking the TCRdb D call of TRBD1 is not possible without DNA. This CDR3 comprises 15 residues. The CDR3 sequence: CASSLSWTGGTEAFF.

The V gene is TRBV24-1, the J gene TRBJ1-1. The V gene's germline CDR1 is KGHDR and CDR2 SFDVKD. This CDR3 is 21 amino acids long. The CDR3 sequence is CATSDWGRGDFIGSGTSEAFF.

This rearrangement joins TRBV20-1 to TRBJ2-7; TCRdb indicates TRBD1, and absent DNA this call remains unverified. The CDR3 is 12 residues long. In germline, CDR1 is DFQATT, CDR2 SNEGSKA (reference sequence). CDR3 residues: CSSGAPRGEQYF.

The chain uses TRBV12-3 or TRBV12-4 and TRBJ2-3; the TCRdb D gene call, TRBD1, has no DNA to confirm it. This CDR3 spans 12 amino acids. The CDR3 is CASRGGPDTQYF.

CDR3 sequence reads: CASSDQGVGGQPQHF. V usage is TRBV18 and J usage is TRBJ1-5; the TRBD1 assignment by TCRdb is unverifiable without DNA. Germline V lookup: CDR1 KGHSH, CDR2 LQKENI. The CDR3 extends over 15 amino acids.

V and J are TRBV5-1 and TRBJ2-5; the D gene TCRdb calls, TRBD1, cannot be checked with no DNA. The CDR3 contains 15 residues. Per the germline V gene, CDR1 is SGHRS and CDR2 is YFSETQ. The chain's CDR3 is CASSLMPGEQETQYF.

The chain uses TRBV18 and TRBJ1-5. The CDR3 has 14 amino acids. CDR1 is KGHSH and CDR2 is LQKENI in the germline V gene. CDR3 sequence: CASSLRLDNQPQHF.

This chain links TRBV29-1 with TRBJ2-7; checking the TCRdb D call of TRBD2 is not possible without DNA. CDR3 length: 17 amino acids. The V gene's germline CDR1 is SQVTM and CDR2 ANQGSEA. The CDR3: CSVEGWATPSGVYEQYF.

The V and J genes are TRBV3-1 and TRBJ2-5; the D gene TCRdb calls, TRBD1, cannot be checked with no DNA. Germline V CDR1 and CDR2: LGHDT, YNNKEL (reference sequence). The CDR3 has 14 residues. The CDR3 protein is CASSRGLQGETQYF.

The gene calls are TRBV14 and TRBJ2-3. The CDR3 contains 14 residues. Germline-derived CDR1 and CDR2 are SGHDN and FVKESK. CDR3 sequence reads: CASSQVWTTDTQYF.

The V call is TRBV29-1, the J call TRBJ2-3. This CDR3 has 12 residues. Germline loops: CDR1 SQVTM, CDR2 ANQGSEA. The chain's CDR3 is CSVLILADTQYF.

V gene TRBV6-2 or TRBV6-3 combines with J gene TRBJ2-7; the TRBD1 assignment by TCRdb is unverifiable without DNA. The CDR3 sequence is 14 residues long. The V gene's germline CDR1 is MNHEY and CDR2 SVGEGT. CDR3 loop: CASRQTGGRDEQYF.

The chain employs TRBV6-5 and TRBJ2-5; the D call from TCRdb, TRBD1, cannot be confirmed without DNA. In germline, CDR1 is MNHEY, CDR2 SVGAGI. The CDR3 extends over 15 amino acids. The CDR3 region is CASSYQGSGSETQYF.

V gene TRBV6-2 or TRBV6-3 combines with J gene TRBJ2-3; no DNA is available, so the TRBD2 call from TCRdb remains unchecked. The germline gives CDR1 MNHEY, CDR2 SVGEGT. The CDR3 runs to 16 residues. The CDR3 spells CASSYSRRDNTDTQYF.

The chain links TRBV27 to TRBJ2-2; TCRdb returns TRBD1, unconfirmable since there is no DNA. Germline lookup yields CDR1 MNHEY and CDR2 SMNVEV (reference sequence). The CDR3 extends over 15 amino acids. CDR3 loop: CASSFRDRWAGELFF.

V usage is TRBV6-6 and J usage is TRBJ1-2. The CDR3 spans 13 residues. Germline V gives CDR1 MNHNY, CDR2 SVGAGI (reference sequence). CDR3 sequence: CASSKDGNYGYTF.

The rearrangement links TRBV15 to TRBJ1-5; with no DNA, the TCRdb D assignment of TRBD1 cannot be verified. The CDR3 is 15 residues long. Germline CDR1 LNHNV, CDR2 YYDKDF (reference sequence). This CDR3 reads CATSRDAGAGQPQHF.

J is TRBJ2-1 and V is TRBV5-1; TCRdb selects TRBD2, and the lack of DNA leaves this call unchecked. The germline V gene encodes CDR1 SGHRS and CDR2 YFSETQ. The length of the CDR3 is 16 residues. CDR3: CASSFLTSGSYNEQFF.